This T cell receptor (beta chain) is from a study of neurological immune-mediated disorders. It was by 5'RACE with 10-nucleotide random UMIs that the cDNA was made. Over 200 million TCR-beta sequences, together covering 15-18 subjects, were produced by every individual sequencing run that was carried out. TCRdb redid the calling of the 5' RACE reads with MiXCR, one entry per CDR3 protein. The repertoire holds under 130,000 distinct CDR3 sequences, with less than 14% as singletons. As for time point: longitudinal time-point 3. General study findings and limits: In HTLV-1-associated myelopathy, TCR clonal expansion was greatest, and in multiple sclerosis it was least, below healthy controls. None of the CDR3 amino acid sequences of expanded clones recurred across subjects, suggesting private repertoires in all groups.

This clonotype was seen many times. Its cognate antigen is unknown. The CDR3 is 16 amino acids. Germline V gene lookup returns CDR1 SEHNR and CDR2 FQNEAQ (reference sequence). Trimming stripped 3 bases from V and 7 bases from J, with 16 bases between. The sequence derives from a female donor with HTLV-1-associated myelopathy (HAM/TSP). V is TRBV7-9 and J is TRBJ1-6; TRBD1 is a possible D gene (6 bases). What was sequenced was PBMCs. The CDR3 loop is CASSFQGFPSNSPLHF. The CDR3 nucleotides are TGTGCCAGCAGCTTCCAGGGGTTCCCGTCCAATTCACCCCTCCACTTT.